Listed below are T cell receptor beta chains from one sample, sequenced in a study of response to subunit inactivated influenza vaccine. In TCRdb, the RT-PCR reads were re-called with MiXCR into one record per CDR3 protein. The table has approximately 700,000 distinct CDR3 sequences, 14% seen once; the top ten hold 6% to 8%. The sample consisted of PBMCs from blood, taken less than 15 days before vaccination. Receptor source: a man aged 45 to 65 who received an inactivated influenza vaccine. Both conserved end residues are part of each CDR3. The order of the fields is V gene, J gene, D gene, clone size, CDR3 protein, CDR3 DNA. A D gene is named only where the DNA matches it firmly. Size is stated for part of the rows, as once, few or many counts, or as a class when the clone is expanded.

>TRBV7-2|TRBJ1-2|NA|few
CASSPQGLGYGYTF
TGTGCCAGCAGCCCACAGGGTTTGGGCTATGGCTACACCTTC
>TRBV9|TRBJ2-2|TRBD2|NA
CASSVGLAGGPTGELFF
TGTGCCAGCAGCGTGGGACTAGCGGGGGGGCCCACCGGGGAGCTGTTTTTT
>TRBV20-1|TRBJ2-7|TRBD2|many
CSAGRQAGVHEQYF
TGCAGTGCTGGCAGACAAGCGGGAGTCCACGAGCAGTACTTC
>TRBV25-1|TRBJ1-1|NA|many
CASSRDKGRNTEAFF
TGTGCCAGCAGCCGGGACAAGGGGAGAAACACTGAAGCTTTCTTT
>TRBV4-3|TRBJ2-5|NA|few
CASSLTRQETQYF
TGCGCCAGCAGTCTGACTAGACAAGAGACCCAGTACTTC
>TRBV7-2|TRBJ2-3|TRBD1|few
CASSLATGSTDTQYF
TGTGCCAGCAGCTTAGCGACAGGGAGCACAGATACGCAGTATTTT
>TRBV7-9|TRBJ2-5|NA|many
CASSSVSETQYF
TGTGCCAGCAGCTCAGTTAGTGAGACCCAGTACTTC
>TRBV21-1|TRBJ2-7|NA|few
CASSKAAGRRRGEQYF
TGTGCCAGCAGCAAAGCGGCGGGGCGACGCAGGGGGGAGCAGTACTTC
>TRBV7-9|TRBJ1-1|NA|many
CASSFGQYTEAFF
TGTGCCAGCAGCTTCGGACAGTACACTGAAGCTTTCTTT
>TRBV5-1|TRBJ2-5|NA|NA
CASSQAGFSQETQYF
TGCGCCAGCAGCCAGGCAGGGTTCAGCCAAGAGACCCAGTACTTC
>TRBV6-2/TRBV6-3|TRBJ2-7|NA|NA
CASSFRGRISYEQYF
TGTGCCAGCAGTTTCCGGGGCCGGATCTCCTACGAGCAGTACTTC
>TRBV7-2|TRBJ2-1|TRBD2|NA
CASSPGDYRGVQFF
TGTGCCAGCAGCCCCGGGGACTACCGGGGCGTGCAGTTCTTC
>TRBV6-2/TRBV6-3|TRBJ2-4|NA|NA
CASRAPELAKNIQYF
TGTGCCAGCCGCGCCCCCGAATTAGCCAAAAACATTCAGTACTTC
>TRBV7-6|TRBJ2-1|NA|few
CASSLHKWGLANNEQFF
TGTGCCAGCAGCTTACATAAGTGGGGACTGGCCAACAATGAGCAGTTCTTC
>TRBV7-9|TRBJ2-2|NA|few
CASRDPQTRKIGELFF
TGTGCCAGCAGGGACCCGCAGACCCGAAAAATCGGGGAGCTGTTTTTT
>TRBV2|TRBJ2-1|TRBD2|NA
CASYGWGGRGFSYNEQFF
TGTGCCAGCTATGGGTGGGGCGGGAGAGGGTTCTCCTACAATGAGCAGTTCTTC
>TRBV5-1|TRBJ2-5|TRBD2|few
CASSRSAGERETQYF
TGCGCCAGCAGCAGATCAGCGGGGGAACGAGAGACCCAGTACTTC
>TRBV12-3/TRBV12-4|TRBJ1-5|NA|NA
CASSFRLSNQPQHF
TGTGCCAGCAGTTTCAGACTTAGCAATCAGCCCCAGCATTTT
>TRBV4-2|TRBJ2-3|NA|NA
CASSQGETTGGDTQYF
TGTGCCAGCAGCCAGGGAGAGACAACCGGGGGAGATACGCAGTATTTT
>TRBV3-1|TRBJ2-7|TRBD2|few
CASSQDAGGLHF
TGTGCCAGCAGCCAAGATGCGGGGGGGCTCCACTTC
>TRBV20-1|TRBJ1-1|NA|few
CSARATAGTQGAFF
TGCAGTGCTAGAGCCACAGCCGGGACCCAAGGAGCTTTCTTT
>TRBV30|TRBJ1-5|NA|few
CAWSAPNQPQHF
TGTGCCTGGAGTGCGCCGAATCAGCCCCAGCATTTT
>TRBV10-3|TRBJ1-5|NA|NA
CAISESGHPSQPQHF
TGTGCCATCAGTGAGTCGGGACACCCGAGTCAGCCCCAGCATTTT
>TRBV6-5|TRBJ1-1|TRBD1|few
CASSSIRQGGTEAFF
TGTGCCAGCAGTTCGATCCGACAGGGCGGCACTGAAGCTTTCTTT
>TRBV28|TRBJ2-7|NA|NA
CASRLLRDNSYKQYF
TGTGCCAGCAGACTACTCCGGGACAACTCCTACAAGCAGTACTTC
>TRBV7-6|TRBJ2-6|NA|few
CASSFRLHSGANVLTF
TGTGCCAGCAGCTTCAGACTCCACTCTGGGGCCAACGTCCTGACTTTC
>TRBV14|TRBJ2-1|NA|NA
CASSPSVGIQFF
TGTGCCAGCAGCCCAAGCGTCGGTATCCAGTTCTTC
>TRBV2|TRBJ2-3|NA|NA
CASRVSEPGQLYF
TGTGCCAGCAGAGTCTCTGAACCGGGACAACTGTATTTT
>TRBV9|TRBJ1-4|NA|NA
CASSVGSTNEKLFF
TGTGCCAGCAGCGTGGGGAGCACTAATGAAAAACTGTTTTTT
>TRBV5-1|TRBJ2-1|NA|many
CASSLAGTRDHNEQFF
TGCGCCAGCAGCTTGGCCGGGACTCGGGACCACAATGAGCAGTTCTTC
>TRBV29-1|TRBJ2-7|TRBD1|NA
CSAGMGTGSNEQYF
TGCAGCGCTGGAATGGGGACAGGGTCCAACGAGCAGTACTTC
>TRBV7-9|TRBJ2-1|NA|few
CASSPEPVNEQFF
TGTGCCAGCAGCCCGGAGCCCGTTAATGAGCAGTTCTTC
>TRBV4-1|TRBJ1-4|NA|many
CASSQDVAGTNEKLFF
TGCGCCAGCAGCCAAGACGTGGCAGGGACTAATGAAAAACTGTTTTTT
>TRBV29-1|TRBJ2-3|NA|many
CSVVSGGVGTDTQYF
TGCAGCGTTGTTTCCGGGGGAGTGGGCACAGATACGCAGTATTTT
>TRBV28|TRBJ1-1|NA|NA
CASTTARSKAFF
TGTGCCAGCACGACAGCGAGATCAAAAGCTTTCTTT
>TRBV30|TRBJ2-1|TRBD1|NA
CAWIPRDRAKSSYNEQFF
TGTGCCTGGATCCCACGGGACAGGGCCAAGAGCTCCTACAATGAGCAGTTCTTC
>TRBV21-1|TRBJ2-7|NA|NA
CASSKRRGRTYEQYF
TGTGCCAGCAGCAAAAGGCGAGGCCGTACCTACGAGCAGTACTTC
>TRBV28|TRBJ2-1|TRBD1|NA
CATSRGGGRDRAYNEQFF
TGTGCCACGAGTCGCGGGGGCGGTAGGGACAGGGCCTACAATGAGCAGTTCTTC
>TRBV5-1|TRBJ2-2|NA|many
CASSLGAGLNTGELFF
TGCGCCAGCAGCTTGGGAGCGGGTCTGAACACCGGGGAGCTGTTTTTT
>TRBV5-4|TRBJ2-2|TRBD1|few
CASSTGQGVTTGELFF
TGTGCCAGCAGCACCGGACAGGGGGTTACCACCGGGGAGCTGTTTTTT
>TRBV5-4|TRBJ2-1|NA|NA
CATTRRGSYNEQFF
TGTGCCACCACCCGTCGCGGGTCCTACAATGAGCAGTTCTTC
>TRBV10-3|TRBJ2-2|TRBD2|few
CATRPPGLAFANTGELFF
TGTGCCACCAGACCTCCGGGACTAGCTTTCGCGAACACCGGGGAGCTGTTTTTT
>TRBV6-2/TRBV6-3|TRBJ2-7|TRBD2|few
CASALAGGSYEQYF
TGTGCCAGCGCCTTAGCGGGAGGGTCCTACGAGCAGTACTTC
>TRBV2|TRBJ2-5|NA|NA
CALCFGYGLTVAVETQYF
TGTGCCCTCTGTTTTGGATACGGGCTGACCGTGGCTGTGGAGACCCAGTACTTC
>TRBV20-1|TRBJ2-6|TRBD1|once
CSAKGQGASGANVLTF
TGCAGTGCTAAGGGACAGGGGGCTTCTGGGGCCAACGTCCTGACTTTC